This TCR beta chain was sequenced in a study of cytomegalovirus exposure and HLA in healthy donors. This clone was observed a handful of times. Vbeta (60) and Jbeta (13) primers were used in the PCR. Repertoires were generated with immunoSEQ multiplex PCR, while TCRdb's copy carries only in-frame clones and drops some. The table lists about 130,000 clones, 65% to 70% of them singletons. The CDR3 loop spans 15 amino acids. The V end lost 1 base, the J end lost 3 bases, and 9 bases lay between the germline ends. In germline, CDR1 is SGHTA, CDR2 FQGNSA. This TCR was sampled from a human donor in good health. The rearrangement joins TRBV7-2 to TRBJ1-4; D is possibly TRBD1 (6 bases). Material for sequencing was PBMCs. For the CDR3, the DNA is TGTGCCAGCAGCTTAGGGGGGGGCGCTAATGAAAAACTGTTTTTT. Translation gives CASSLGGGANEKLFF.